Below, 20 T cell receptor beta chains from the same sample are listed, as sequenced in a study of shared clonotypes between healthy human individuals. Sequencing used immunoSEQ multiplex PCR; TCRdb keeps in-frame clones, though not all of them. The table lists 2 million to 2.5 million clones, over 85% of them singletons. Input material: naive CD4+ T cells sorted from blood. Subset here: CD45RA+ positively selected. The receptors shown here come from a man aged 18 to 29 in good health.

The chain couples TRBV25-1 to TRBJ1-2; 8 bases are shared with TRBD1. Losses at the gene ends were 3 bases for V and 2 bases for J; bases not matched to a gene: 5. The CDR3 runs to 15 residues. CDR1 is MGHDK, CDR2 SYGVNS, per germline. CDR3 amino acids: CASSDPRTGNYGYTF. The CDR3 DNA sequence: TGTGCCAGCAGTGACCCGCGGACAGGGAACTATGGCTACACCTTC.

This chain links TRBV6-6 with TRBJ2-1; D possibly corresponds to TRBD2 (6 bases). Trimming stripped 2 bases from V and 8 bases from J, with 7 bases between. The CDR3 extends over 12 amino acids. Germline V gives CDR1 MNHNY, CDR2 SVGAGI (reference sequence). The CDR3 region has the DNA TGTGCCAGCAGTTACAGCGGGTATGAGCAGTTCTTC. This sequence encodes CASSYSGYEQFF.

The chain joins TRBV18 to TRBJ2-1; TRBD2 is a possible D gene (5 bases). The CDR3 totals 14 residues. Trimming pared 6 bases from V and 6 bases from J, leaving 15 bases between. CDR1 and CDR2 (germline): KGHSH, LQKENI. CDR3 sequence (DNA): TGTGCCAGCTCTTTGGGGAGTACTGGCAATGAGCAGTTCTTC. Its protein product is CASSLGSTGNEQFF.

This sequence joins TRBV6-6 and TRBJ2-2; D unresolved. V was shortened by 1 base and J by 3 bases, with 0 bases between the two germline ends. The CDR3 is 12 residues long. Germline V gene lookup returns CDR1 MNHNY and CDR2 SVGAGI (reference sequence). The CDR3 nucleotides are TGTGCCAGCAGTTACTACACCGGGGAGCTGTTTTTT. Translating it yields CASSYYTGELFF.

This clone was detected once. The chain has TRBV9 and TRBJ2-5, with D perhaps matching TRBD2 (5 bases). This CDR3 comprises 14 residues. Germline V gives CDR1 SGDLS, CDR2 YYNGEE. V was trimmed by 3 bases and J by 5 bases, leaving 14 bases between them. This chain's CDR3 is CASSGRRTQETQYF. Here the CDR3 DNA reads TGTGCCAGCAGCGGTAGAAGGACTCAGGAGACCCAGTACTTC. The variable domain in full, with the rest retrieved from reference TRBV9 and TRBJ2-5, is DSGVTQTPKHLITATGQRVTLRCSPRSGDLSVYWYQQSLDQGLQFLIQYYNGEERAKGNILERFSAQQFPDLHSELNLSSLELGDSALYFCASSGRRTQETQYFGPGTRLLVL.

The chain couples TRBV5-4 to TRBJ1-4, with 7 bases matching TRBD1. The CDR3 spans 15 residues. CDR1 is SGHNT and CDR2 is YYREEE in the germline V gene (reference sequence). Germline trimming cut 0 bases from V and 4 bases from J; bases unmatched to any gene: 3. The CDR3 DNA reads TGTGCCAGCAGCTTGGAGGGACAGAGTAATGAAAAACTGTTTTTT. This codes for CASSLEGQSNEKLFF.

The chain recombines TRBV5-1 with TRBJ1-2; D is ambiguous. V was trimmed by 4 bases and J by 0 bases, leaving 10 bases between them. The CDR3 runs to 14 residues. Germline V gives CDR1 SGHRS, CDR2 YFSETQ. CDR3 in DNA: TGCGCCAGCAGCCCCAGCGGGACTAACTATGGCTACACCTTC. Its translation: CASSPSGTNYGYTF.

CDR3 protein: CASSEAQETQYF. The CDR3 DNA is TGTGCCAGCAGTGAAGCACAAGAGACCCAGTACTTC. This rearrangement joins TRBV6-1 to TRBJ2-5; D remains unclear. Germline loops: CDR1 MNHNS, CDR2 SASEGT. The CDR3 extends over 12 amino acids. V gave up 0 bases and J gave up 2 bases, with 1 base separating them.

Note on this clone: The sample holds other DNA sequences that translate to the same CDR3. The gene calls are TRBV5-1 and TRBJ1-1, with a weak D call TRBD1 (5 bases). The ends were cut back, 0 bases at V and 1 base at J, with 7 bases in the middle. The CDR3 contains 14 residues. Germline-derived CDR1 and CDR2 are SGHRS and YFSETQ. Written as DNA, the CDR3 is TGCGCCAGCAGCTTGGTTCAGGGGAACACTGAAGCTTTCTTT. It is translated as CASSLVQGNTEAFF.

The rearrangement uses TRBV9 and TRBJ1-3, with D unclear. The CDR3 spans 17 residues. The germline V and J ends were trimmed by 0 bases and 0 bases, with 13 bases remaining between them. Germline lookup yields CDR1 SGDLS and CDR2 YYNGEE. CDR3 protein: CASSVVSDSFSGNTIYF. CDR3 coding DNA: TGTGCCAGCAGCGTAGTTTCGGACTCCTTCTCTGGAAACACCATATATTTT. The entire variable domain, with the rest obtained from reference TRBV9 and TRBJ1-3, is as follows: DSGVTQTPKHLITATGQRVTLRCSPRSGDLSVYWYQQSLDQGLQFLIQYYNGEERAKGNILERFSAQQFPDLHSELNLSSLELGDSALYFCASSVVSDSFSGNTIYFGEGSWLTVV.

The CDR3 region has the DNA TGTGCCAGCAGCTTAGGGACCATCCCAACCCCTACGCAGTATTTT. This encodes CASSLGTIPTPTQYF. J is TRBJ2-3 and V is TRBV7-9, with D uncertain. Germline V gene data show CDR1 as SEHNR and CDR2 as FQNEAQ (reference sequence). The CDR3 runs 15 residues. V lost 1 base and J lost 8, with 16 bases in between. The full variable domain, rest sourced from reference TRBV7-9 and TRBJ2-3, is DTGVSQNPRHKITKRGQNVTFRCDPISEHNRLYWYRQTLGQGPEFLTYFQNEAQLEKSRLLSDRFSAERPKGSFSTLEIQRTEQGDSAMYLCASSLGTIPTPTQYFGPGTRLTVL.

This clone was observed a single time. CDR3 sequence (DNA): TGCGCCAGCAGACAGGGGCAGGGAGTTGACTATGGCTACACCTTC. Translated: CASRQGQGVDYGYTF. V is TRBV4-1 and J is TRBJ1-2, with TRBD1 matching over 7 bases. From germline, CDR1 is MGHRA and CDR2 YSYEKL. This CDR3 spans 15 amino acids. V dropped 6 bases and J dropped 3; count of bases not matched to a gene: 10.

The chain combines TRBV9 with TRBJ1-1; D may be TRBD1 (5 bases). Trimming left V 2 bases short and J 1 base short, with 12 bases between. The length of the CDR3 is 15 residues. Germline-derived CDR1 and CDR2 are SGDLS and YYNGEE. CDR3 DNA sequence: TGTGCCAGCAGCGTCGTTGGGGGGACGAACACTGAAGCTTTCTTT. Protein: CASSVVGGTNTEAFF.

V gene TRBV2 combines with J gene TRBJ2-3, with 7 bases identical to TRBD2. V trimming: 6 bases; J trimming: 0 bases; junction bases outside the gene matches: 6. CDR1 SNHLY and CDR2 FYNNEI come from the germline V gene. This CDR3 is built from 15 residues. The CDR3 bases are TGTGCCAGCAGAGCTAGACTAGCAAGCACAGATACGCAGTATTTT. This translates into CASRARLASTDTQYF. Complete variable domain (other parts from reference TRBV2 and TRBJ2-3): EPEVTQTPSHQVTQMGQEVILRCVPISNHLYFYWYRQILGQKVEFLVSFYNNEISEKSEIFDDQFSVERPDGSNFTLKIRSTKLEDSAMYFCASRARLASTDTQYFGPGTRLTVL.

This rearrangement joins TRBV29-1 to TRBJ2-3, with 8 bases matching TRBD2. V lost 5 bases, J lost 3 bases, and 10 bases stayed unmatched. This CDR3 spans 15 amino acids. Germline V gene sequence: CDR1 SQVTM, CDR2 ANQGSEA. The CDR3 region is CSVYGGGRTTDTQYF. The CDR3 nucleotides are TGCAGCGTTTATGGTGGCGGGAGGACTACAGATACGCAGTATTTT.

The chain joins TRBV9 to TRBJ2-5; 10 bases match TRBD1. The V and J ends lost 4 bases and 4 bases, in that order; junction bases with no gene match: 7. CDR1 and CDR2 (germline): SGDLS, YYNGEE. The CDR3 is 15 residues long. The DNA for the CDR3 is TGTGCCAGCAGCTTCGGGACAGGGGCAATAGAGACCCAGTACTTC. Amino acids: CASSFGTGAIETQYF.

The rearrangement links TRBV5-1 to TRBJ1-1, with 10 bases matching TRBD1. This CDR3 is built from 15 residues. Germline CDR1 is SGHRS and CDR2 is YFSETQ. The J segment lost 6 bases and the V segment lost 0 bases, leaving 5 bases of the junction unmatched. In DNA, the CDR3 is TGCGCCAGCAGCTTGGAATCGACAGGGGGCTCTGAAGCTTTCTTT. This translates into CASSLESTGGSEAFF.

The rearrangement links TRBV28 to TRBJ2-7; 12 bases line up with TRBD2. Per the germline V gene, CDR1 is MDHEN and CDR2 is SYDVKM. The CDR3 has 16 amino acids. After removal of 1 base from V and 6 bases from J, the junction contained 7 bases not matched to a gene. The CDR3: CASSLLGLAGGLEQYF. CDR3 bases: TGTGCCAGCAGTTTATTGGGGCTAGCGGGGGGGCTCGAGCAGTACTTC.

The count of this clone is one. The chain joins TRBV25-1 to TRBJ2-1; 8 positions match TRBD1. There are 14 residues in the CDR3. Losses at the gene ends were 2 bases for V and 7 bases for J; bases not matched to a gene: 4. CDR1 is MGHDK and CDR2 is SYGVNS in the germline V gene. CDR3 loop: CASSEPRGRNEQFF. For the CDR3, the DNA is TGTGCCAGCAGTGAACCCAGGGGGCGAAATGAGCAGTTCTTC.

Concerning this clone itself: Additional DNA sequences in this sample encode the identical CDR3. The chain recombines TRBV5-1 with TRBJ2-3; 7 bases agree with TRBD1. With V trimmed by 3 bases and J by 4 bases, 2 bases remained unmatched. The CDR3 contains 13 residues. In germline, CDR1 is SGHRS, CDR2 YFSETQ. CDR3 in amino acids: CASSSTGSDTQYF. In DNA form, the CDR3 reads TGCGCCAGCAGCTCGACAGGGTCAGATACGCAGTATTTT.